One and the same sample provided the 29 T cell receptor beta chains below, sequenced in a study of T-cell reconstitution after alpha-beta-depleted transplantation in children. Unique molecular identifiers were built into the TCRbeta library. One entry per CDR3 protein, called by TCRdb with MiXCR from the PCR reads. The table lists about 900,000 distinct CDR3 sequences, 25% to 30% of them singletons. Specimen: PBMCs, mostly from graft donor cells, collected 360 days after TCRalphabeta/CD19-depleted stem cell transplant. These receptor sequences come from a boy younger than two who had a stem cell transplant for SCID, so the T cells may come from the graft donor.

The sample holds a few counts of this clonotype. This chain's CDR3 is CASSFAGLAGGNTQYF. The CDR3 bases are TGTGCCAGCAGTTTCGCCGGACTAGCGGGGGGTAATACGCAGTATTTT. J is TRBJ2-3 and V is TRBV5-5; 14 nucleotides agree with TRBD2. Germline CDR1 SGHKS, CDR2 YYEKEE (reference sequence). CDR3 length: 16 residues. V gave up 5 bases and J gave up 7 bases; unmatched junction bases: 9.

V gene TRBV6-1 combines with J gene TRBJ1-3; 9 bases line up with TRBD1. Germline V CDR1 and CDR2: MNHNS, SASEGT. The CDR3 has 15 amino acids. V lost 10 bases, J lost 0 bases, and 7 bases stayed unmatched. The CDR3 reads CATRQGDLSGNTIYF. CDR3 bases: TGTGCCACTAGACAGGGGGATCTCTCTGGAAACACCATATATTTT.

This clonotype turned up a few times. The J gene is TRBJ1-4, the V gene TRBV6-6, with a possible D match to TRBD1 (5 bases). The CDR3 consists of 12 residues. The germline V gene has CDR1 MNHNY and CDR2 SVGAGI (reference sequence). V lost 8 bases and J 3 bases, leaving 7 bases between the germline ends. CDR3 amino acids: CASGAPNEKLFF. The CDR3 DNA is TGTGCCAGCGGGGCTCCTAATGAAAAACTGTTTTTT.

The chain combines TRBV29-1 with TRBJ2-5; D gene uncertain. The CDR3 totals 13 residues. Trimming took 5 bases from V and 4 from J, leaving 14 bases between them. In germline, CDR1 is SQVTM, CDR2 ANQGSEA. Written as DNA, the CDR3 is TGCAGCGTTATATTAAGGGTAGGAGAGACCCAGTACTTC. Protein sequence: CSVILRVGETQYF.

This clonotype was counted only a few times. The V and J genes are TRBV7-9 and TRBJ1-1; TRBD1 is a possible D gene (5 bases). The CDR3 covers 14 residues. Germline CDR1 and CDR2: SEHNR and FQNEAQ (reference sequence). Between the trimmed V and J ends, which lost 5 bases and 7 bases, there was a span of 17 bases. The CDR3 region is CASSEEMGVGEAFF. CDR3 DNA: TGTGCCAGCAGCGAGGAGATGGGGGTTGGTGAAGCTTTCTTT.

This clonotype occurred a few times. This chain links TRBV5-5 with TRBJ2-1; 11 bases match TRBD2. Germline values: CDR1 SGHKS, CDR2 YYEKEE (reference sequence). The CDR3 loop spans 15 amino acids. V lost 2 bases and J lost 7; bases outside the gene matches: 5. CDR3 loop: CASSFLAGGFNEQFF. In DNA, the CDR3 is TGTGCCAGCAGCTTCCTAGCGGGGGGCTTTAATGAGCAGTTCTTC.

A few counts support this clonotype. The rearrangement links TRBV9 to TRBJ2-3; 9 bases line up with TRBD2. The CDR3 consists of 16 residues. With 3 bases clipped from V and 2 bases from J, the junction kept 7 bases outside the gene matches. The germline CDR1 and CDR2 sequences are SGDLS and YYNGEE. The CDR3 nucleotides are TGTGCCAGCAGCGAAGATAGCGGGGGATTCACAGATACGCAGTATTTT. It encodes CASSEDSGGFTDTQYF.

Only a few counts were recorded for this clonotype. The chain joins TRBV12-3 or TRBV12-4 to TRBJ2-2; 9 bases are a match to TRBD1. This CDR3 has 17 amino acids. The V and J ends lost 4 bases and 4 bases, in that order; junction bases with no gene match: 10. The CDR3 DNA follows: TGTGCCAGCAGTTCTCGGACCGGGACAGGGATCACCGGGGAGCTGTTTTTT. Its translation: CASSSRTGTGITGELFF.

This clonotype was seen a few times. The CDR3 bases are TGTGCCAGCAATGAAAGGTATAGCAATCAGCCCCAGCATTTT. Translated: CASNERYSNQPQHF. The chain uses TRBV12-3 or TRBV12-4 and TRBJ1-5; D gene ambiguous. Trimming removed 7 bases from V and 0 bases from J, with 10 bases in between. The CDR3 has 14 amino acids.

This clonotype occurred a few times. V usage is TRBV6-5 and J usage is TRBJ1-2; no reliable D call. The CDR3 length is 13 residues. Between the trimmed V and J ends, which lost 2 bases and 2 bases, there was a span of 6 bases. Looked up from germline, CDR1 is MNHEY and CDR2 is SVGAGI. CDR3 protein: CASSYGNNYGYTF. DNA for the CDR3: TGTGCCAGCAGTTACGGCAACAACTATGGCTACACCTTC.

In DNA form, the CDR3 reads TGTGCCAGCAGTATGACGGGACAGAACCTCTCTCGCACCTTC. Translated: CASSMTGQNLSRTF. The gene calls are TRBV28 and TRBJ1-2; 7 nucleotides agree with TRBD1. This CDR3 has 14 residues. Germline V lookup: CDR1 MDHEN, CDR2 SYDVKM. V dropped 5 bases and J dropped 13; count of bases not matched to a gene: 16.

The V call is TRBV12-3 or TRBV12-4, the J call TRBJ2-1; a possible D gene is TRBD2 (6 bases). The V end lost 6 bases, the J end lost 8 bases, and 17 bases lay between the germline ends. The CDR3 consists of 14 residues. CDR3 in DNA: TGTGCCAGCAGGGAGGCGGGGAAGAGCGATGAGCAGTTCTTC. Translation gives CASREAGKSDEQFF.

The chain uses TRBV5-1 and TRBJ2-1; D is uncertain. V gave up 2 bases and J gave up 3 bases, with 9 bases separating them. This CDR3 has 14 amino acids. CDR1 SGHRS and CDR2 YFSETQ come from the germline V gene. The CDR3 sequence: CASSLETLYNEQFF. The DNA of the CDR3 is TGCGCCAGCAGCTTAGAGACGCTCTACAATGAGCAGTTCTTC. Supplemented by reference TRBV5-1 and TRBJ2-1, the full variable domain reads KAGVTQTPRYLIKTRGQQVTLSCSPISGHRSVSWYQQTPGQGLQFLFEYFSETQRNKGNFPGRFSGRQFSNSRSEMNVSTLELGDSALYLCASSLETLYNEQFFGPGTRLTVL.

V usage is TRBV2 and J usage is TRBJ2-7; D is uncertain. Trimming took 6 bases from V and 6 from J, leaving 9 bases between them. From germline, CDR1 is SNHLY and CDR2 FYNNEI. The length of the CDR3 is 11 residues. CDR3 nucleotides: TGTGCCAGCAGAAGGCCCCCCGAGCAGTACTTC. Its protein is CASRRPPEQYF.

This clonotype turned up a few times. The chain couples TRBV12-3 or TRBV12-4 to TRBJ2-3, with 11 bases fitting TRBD2. The CDR3 is 17 residues long. The V gene end was trimmed by 6 bases and the J gene end by 3 bases; junction bases not matched to a gene: 11. The CDR3 DNA follows: TGTGCCAGCAGCCCCCTGGGTAGCGGGGGGGCGACAGATACGCAGTATTTT. Translating it yields CASSPLGSGGATDTQYF.

This clonotype has more than one count but fewer than ten. V gene TRBV4-2 combines with J gene TRBJ2-7; D is uncertain. CDR1 and CDR2 (germline): LGHNA, YNFKEQ. V was clipped by 4 bases and J by 5 bases, with 15 bases between them. The CDR3 runs 14 residues. CDR3 loop: CASSPSPRSNEQYF. CDR3 nucleotides: TGTGCCAGCAGCCCAAGCCCACGGTCCAACGAGCAGTACTTC.

V and J are TRBV6-2 or TRBV6-3 and TRBJ2-5, with D perhaps being TRBD1 or TRBD2 (5 bases each). The CDR3 runs to 17 residues. V was clipped by 4 bases and J by 5 bases, with 23 bases between them. Germline loops: CDR1 MNHEY, CDR2 SVGEGT. In DNA, the CDR3 is TGTGCCAGCAGTTCCCTCGGCAGGGACCAGAGGTCGGAGACCCAGTACTTC. Translating gives CASSSLGRDQRSETQYF.

There are many counts of this clonotype. The genes are TRBV20-1 and TRBJ2-3; 9 bases match TRBD2. The CDR3 has 15 residues. From germline, CDR1 is DFQATT and CDR2 SNEGSKA (reference sequence). With 7 bases clipped from V and 4 bases from J, the junction kept 12 bases outside the gene matches. This chain's CDR3 is CSGTPAGGPSDTQYF. The CDR3 bases are TGCAGTGGTACCCCGGCGGGGGGGCCATCAGATACGCAGTATTTT.

This clonotype was seen a few times. The CDR3 nucleotides read TGCGCCAGCGGGGGATACAGGGACGACAACTATGGCTACACCTTC. Encoded protein: CASGGYRDDNYGYTF. This chain joins TRBV5-1 and TRBJ1-2, with D possibly being TRBD1 (6 bases). Trimming shortened V by 7 bases and J by 2 bases, and 18 bases separated the two germline ends. The germline V gene has CDR1 SGHRS and CDR2 YFSETQ. This CDR3 region has 15 residues.

This rearrangement joins TRBV29-1 to TRBJ2-2; the D is unclear. The ends were cut back, 2 bases at V and 9 bases at J, with 13 bases in the middle. This CDR3 region has 13 residues. The germline V gene has CDR1 SQVTM and CDR2 ANQGSEA. The CDR3 nucleotides read TGCAGCGTTGAACCTGTTGGTCGTCGGGAGCTGTTTTTT. Amino acid sequence: CSVEPVGRRELFF.

Only a few counts were recorded for this clonotype. The chain is built from TRBV20-1 and TRBJ2-2; either TRBD1 or TRBD2 may supply D (6 bases each). The CDR3 is 16 residues long. The germline gives CDR1 DFQATT, CDR2 SNEGSKA (reference sequence). V was shortened by 1 base and J by 1 base, with 13 bases between the two germline ends. This CDR3 is CSARVRGTGNTGELFF. In nucleotides, the CDR3 is TGCAGTGCTAGAGTGAGGGGGACTGGGAACACCGGGGAGCTGTTTTTT.

The J gene is TRBJ1-1, the V gene TRBV6-7, with D possibly matching TRBD1 (6 bases). TRBV6-7 is recorded as an ORF, its role being uncertain. There are 15 residues in the CDR3. V lost 1 base and J lost 8, with 17 bases in between. The DNA for the CDR3 is TGTGCCAGCAGTTACTTACAGGGAGGACCCTGCGAAGCTTTCTTT. Translated: CASSYLQGGPCEAFF.

This clonotype was seen more than once but under ten times. The chain joins TRBV20-1 to TRBJ2-7; 8 nucleotides match TRBD1. The CDR3 totals 11 residues. CDR1 is DFQATT, CDR2 SNEGSKA, per germline (reference sequence). Germline trimming cut 7 bases from V and 4 bases from J; bases unmatched to any gene: 3. In DNA, the CDR3 is TGCAGTGTTCAGGGGGCGTACGAGCAGTACTTC. This gives the protein CSVQGAYEQYF.

V gene TRBV10-1 combines with J gene TRBJ2-1, with 10 bases that match TRBD2. The germline V gene has CDR1 WNHNN and CDR2 SYGVQD (reference sequence). The CDR3 has 16 amino acids. Germline trimming cut 3 bases from V and 2 bases from J; bases unmatched to any gene: 4. The CDR3 protein is CASSDASGGPYNEQFF. DNA of the CDR3: TGCGCCAGCAGTGATGCTAGCGGGGGCCCCTACAATGAGCAGTTCTTC.

The chain links TRBV5-1 to TRBJ2-2; TRBD2 agrees at 7 bases. This CDR3 has 20 residues. V dropped 0 bases and J dropped 0; count of bases not matched to a gene: 14. Germline V gene sequence: CDR1 SGHRS, CDR2 YFSETQ. The CDR3 loop is CASSLAGGARKQANTGELFF. The CDR3, as DNA: TGCGCCAGCAGCTTGGCGGGAGGAGCTCGGAAGCAAGCGAACACCGGGGAGCTGTTTTTT.

This chain links TRBV7-2 with TRBJ2-5; 9 nucleotides agree with TRBD2. V gave up 5 bases and J gave up 6 bases; unmatched junction bases: 10. The CDR3 contains 15 residues. Per germline, CDR1 SGHTA and CDR2 FQGNSA. The CDR3 DNA is TGTGCCAGCAGCCGGCCGGGACTAGCAACGCAGACCCAGTACTTC. Protein sequence: CASSRPGLATQTQYF.

The CDR3 sequence is CASSLPYKSLRYTF. As DNA, the CDR3 is TGTGCCAGCAGTTTACCCTACAAATCTCTGCGCTACACCTTC. The rearrangement links TRBV28 to TRBJ1-2; D call uncertain. Trimming took off 2 bases at V and 9 bases at J, with 16 bases between the two ends. Germline CDR1 reads MDHEN; CDR2 reads SYDVKM. The CDR3 extends over 14 amino acids.

The V call is TRBV12-3 or TRBV12-4, the J call TRBJ2-2; 9 bases are shared with TRBD2. This CDR3 comprises 20 residues. Germline trimming cut 3 bases from V and 5 bases from J; bases unmatched to any gene: 19. The DNA of the CDR3 is TGTGCCAGCAGTTTTCCTACCCCTTTTATCCGGACTAGCGCAACCGGGGAGCTGTTTTTT. Its translation is CASSFPTPFIRTSATGELFF.

The gene calls are TRBV5-1 and TRBJ2-3, with D possibly called TRBD1 or TRBD2 (6 bases each). The length of the CDR3 is 16 residues. Germline V gives CDR1 SGHRS, CDR2 YFSETQ. V lost 3 bases, J lost 1 base, and 15 bases lay in between. CDR3 sequence: CASSSGGNGRTDTQYF. The CDR3, as DNA: TGCGCCAGCAGCTCCGGGGGCAACGGGCGCACAGATACGCAGTATTTT.